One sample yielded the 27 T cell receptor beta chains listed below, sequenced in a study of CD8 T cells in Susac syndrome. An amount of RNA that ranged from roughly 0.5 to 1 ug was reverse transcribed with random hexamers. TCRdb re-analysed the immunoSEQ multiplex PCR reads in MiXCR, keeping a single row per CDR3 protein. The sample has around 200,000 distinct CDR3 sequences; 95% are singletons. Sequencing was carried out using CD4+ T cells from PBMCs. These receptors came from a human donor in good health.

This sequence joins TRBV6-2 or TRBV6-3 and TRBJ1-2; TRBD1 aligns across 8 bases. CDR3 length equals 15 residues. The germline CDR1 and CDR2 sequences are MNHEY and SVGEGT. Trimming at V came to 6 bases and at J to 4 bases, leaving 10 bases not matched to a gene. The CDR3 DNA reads TGTGCCAGCAGGCCCCGGGACAGGCACCTCTATGGCTACACCTTC. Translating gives CASRPRDRHLYGYTF.

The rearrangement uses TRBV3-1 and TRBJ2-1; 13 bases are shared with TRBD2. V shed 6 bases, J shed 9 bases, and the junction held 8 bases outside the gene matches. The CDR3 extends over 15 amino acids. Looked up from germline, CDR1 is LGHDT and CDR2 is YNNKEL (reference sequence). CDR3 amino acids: CASSSLAGGPGEQFF. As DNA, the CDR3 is TGTGCCAGCAGTTCACTAGCGGGGGGGCCTGGTGAGCAGTTCTTC.

The CDR3 region has the DNA TGTGCCAGCTCACCACGCGGGTTCAGAGAGACCCAGTACTTC. Translated, it gives CASSPRGFRETQYF. The rearrangement joins TRBV18 to TRBJ2-5, with D possibly matching TRBD2 (5 bases). V lost 1 base, J lost 4 bases, and 10 bases lay in between. Germline V gene lookup returns CDR1 KGHSH and CDR2 LQKENI. This CDR3 is built from 14 residues.

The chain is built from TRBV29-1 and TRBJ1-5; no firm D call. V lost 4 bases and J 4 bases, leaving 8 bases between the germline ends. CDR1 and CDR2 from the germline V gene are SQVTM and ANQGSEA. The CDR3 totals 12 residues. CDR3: CSVGSYNQPQHF. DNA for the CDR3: TGCAGCGTTGGGTCATATAATCAGCCCCAGCATTTT.

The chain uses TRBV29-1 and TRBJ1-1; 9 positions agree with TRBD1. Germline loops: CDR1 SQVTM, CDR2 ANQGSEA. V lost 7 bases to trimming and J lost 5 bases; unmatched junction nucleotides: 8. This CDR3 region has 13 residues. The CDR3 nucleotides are TGCAGCGCTCAATCGACAGGGGGGACTGAAGCTTTCTTT. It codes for CSAQSTGGTEAFF.

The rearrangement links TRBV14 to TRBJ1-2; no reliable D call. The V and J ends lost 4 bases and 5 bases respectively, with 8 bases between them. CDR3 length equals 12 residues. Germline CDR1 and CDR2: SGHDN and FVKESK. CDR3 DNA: TGTGCCAGCAGCCGCGAGTTGTATGGCTACACCTTC. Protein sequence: CASSRELYGYTF.

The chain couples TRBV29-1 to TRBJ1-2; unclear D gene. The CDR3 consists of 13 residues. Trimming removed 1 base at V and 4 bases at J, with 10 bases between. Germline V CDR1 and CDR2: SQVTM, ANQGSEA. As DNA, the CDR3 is TGCAGCGTTGAAGGCGGGTCGTTCTATGGCTACACCTTC. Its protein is CSVEGGSFYGYTF.

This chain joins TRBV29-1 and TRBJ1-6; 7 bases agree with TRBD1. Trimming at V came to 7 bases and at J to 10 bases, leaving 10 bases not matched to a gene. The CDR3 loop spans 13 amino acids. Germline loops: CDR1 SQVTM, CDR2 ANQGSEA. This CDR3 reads CSARQGRESPLHF. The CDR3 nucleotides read TGCAGCGCAAGACAGGGACGGGAATCACCCCTCCACTTT. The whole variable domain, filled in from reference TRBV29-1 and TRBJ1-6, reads SAVISQKPSRDICQRGTSLTIQCQVDSQVTMMFWYRQQPGQSLTLIATANQGSEATYESGFVIDKFPISRPNLTFSTLTVSNMSPEDSSIYLCSARQGRESPLHFGNGTRLTVT.

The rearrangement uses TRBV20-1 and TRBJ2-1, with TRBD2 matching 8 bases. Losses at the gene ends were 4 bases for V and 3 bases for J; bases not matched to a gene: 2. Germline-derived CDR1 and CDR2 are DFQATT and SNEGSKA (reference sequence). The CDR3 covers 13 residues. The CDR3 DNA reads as TGCAGTGCTAAGCGGGAGAACTACAATGAGCAGTTCTTC. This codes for CSAKRENYNEQFF.

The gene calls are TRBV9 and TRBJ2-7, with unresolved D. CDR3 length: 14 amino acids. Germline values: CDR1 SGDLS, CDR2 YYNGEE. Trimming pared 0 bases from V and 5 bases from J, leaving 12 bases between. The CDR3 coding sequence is TGTGCCAGCAGCGTAGGAGTAGCAGGCAACGAGCAGTACTTC. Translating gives CASSVGVAGNEQYF.

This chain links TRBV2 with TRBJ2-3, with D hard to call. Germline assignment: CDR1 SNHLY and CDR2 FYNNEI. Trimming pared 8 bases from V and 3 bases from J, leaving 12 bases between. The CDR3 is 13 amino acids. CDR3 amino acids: CASETEDTDTQYF. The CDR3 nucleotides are TGTGCCAGCGAGACCGAGGATACAGATACGCAGTATTTT.

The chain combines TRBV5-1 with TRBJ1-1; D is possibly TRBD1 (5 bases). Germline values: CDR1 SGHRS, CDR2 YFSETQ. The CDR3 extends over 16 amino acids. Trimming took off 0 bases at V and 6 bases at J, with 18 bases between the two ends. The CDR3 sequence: CASSLAGVGDGPEAFF. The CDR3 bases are TGCGCCAGCAGCTTGGCCGGGGTAGGGGACGGGCCTGAAGCTTTCTTT.

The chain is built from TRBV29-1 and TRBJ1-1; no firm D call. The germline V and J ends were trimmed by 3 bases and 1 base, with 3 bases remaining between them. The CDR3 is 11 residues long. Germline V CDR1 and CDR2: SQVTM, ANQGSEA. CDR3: CSVERNTEAFF. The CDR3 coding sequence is TGCAGCGTTGAGAGGAACACTGAAGCTTTCTTT.

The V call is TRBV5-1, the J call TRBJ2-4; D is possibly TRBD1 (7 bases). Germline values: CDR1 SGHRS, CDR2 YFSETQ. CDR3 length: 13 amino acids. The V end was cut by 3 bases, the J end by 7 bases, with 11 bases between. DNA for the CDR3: TGCGCCAGCAGCTCCCCAGGGGGGAACATTCAGTACTTC. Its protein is CASSSPGGNIQYF.

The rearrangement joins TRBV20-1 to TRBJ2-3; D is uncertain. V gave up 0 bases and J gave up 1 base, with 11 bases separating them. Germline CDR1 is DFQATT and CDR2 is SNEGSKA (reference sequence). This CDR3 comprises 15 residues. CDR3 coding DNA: TGCAGTGCTAGAGATTTTTCGGTGGGCACAGATACGCAGTATTTT. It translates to CSARDFSVGTDTQYF.

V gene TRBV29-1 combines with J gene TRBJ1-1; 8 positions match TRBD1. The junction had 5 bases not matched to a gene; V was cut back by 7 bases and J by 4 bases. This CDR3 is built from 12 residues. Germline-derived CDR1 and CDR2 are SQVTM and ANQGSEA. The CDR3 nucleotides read TGCAGCGCCATGGACAGGGTCACTGAAGCTTTCTTT. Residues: CSAMDRVTEAFF.

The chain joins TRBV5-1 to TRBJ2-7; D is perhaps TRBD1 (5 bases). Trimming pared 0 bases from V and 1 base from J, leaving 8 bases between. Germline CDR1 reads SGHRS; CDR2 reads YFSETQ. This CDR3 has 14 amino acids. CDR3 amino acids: CASSLGTTSYEQYF. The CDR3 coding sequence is TGCGCCAGCAGCTTGGGGACAACTTCCTACGAGCAGTACTTC.

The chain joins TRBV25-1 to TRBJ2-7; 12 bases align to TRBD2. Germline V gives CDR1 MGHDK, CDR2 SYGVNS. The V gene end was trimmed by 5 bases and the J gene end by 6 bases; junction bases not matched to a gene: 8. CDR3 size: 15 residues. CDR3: CASSKTSGGPIEQYF. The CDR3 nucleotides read TGTGCCAGCAGTAAAACTAGCGGGGGGCCTATCGAGCAGTACTTC.

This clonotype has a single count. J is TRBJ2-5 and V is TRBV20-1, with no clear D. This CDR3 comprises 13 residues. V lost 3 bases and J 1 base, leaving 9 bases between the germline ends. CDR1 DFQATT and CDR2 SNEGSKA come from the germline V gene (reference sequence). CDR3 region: CSASQFRQETQYF. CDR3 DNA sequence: TGCAGTGCTAGTCAGTTCCGCCAAGAGACCCAGTACTTC.

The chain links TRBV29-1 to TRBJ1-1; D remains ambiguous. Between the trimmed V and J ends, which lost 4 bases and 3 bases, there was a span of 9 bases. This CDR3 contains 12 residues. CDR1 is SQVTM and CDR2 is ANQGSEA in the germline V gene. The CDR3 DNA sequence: TGCAGCGTTGGTTGGCAGGACACTGAAGCTTTCTTT. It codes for CSVGWQDTEAFF.

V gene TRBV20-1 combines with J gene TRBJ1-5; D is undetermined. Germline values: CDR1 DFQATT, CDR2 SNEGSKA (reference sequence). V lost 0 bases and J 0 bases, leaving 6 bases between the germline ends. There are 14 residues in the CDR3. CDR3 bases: TGCAGTGCTAGAGATGCGTATAGCAATCAGCCCCAGCATTTT. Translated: CSARDAYSNQPQHF.

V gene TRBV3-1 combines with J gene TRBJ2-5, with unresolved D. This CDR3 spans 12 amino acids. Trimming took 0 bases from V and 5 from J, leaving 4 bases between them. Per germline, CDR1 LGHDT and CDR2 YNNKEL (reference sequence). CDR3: CASSQDIETQYF. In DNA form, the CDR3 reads TGTGCCAGCAGCCAAGACATCGAGACCCAGTACTTC.

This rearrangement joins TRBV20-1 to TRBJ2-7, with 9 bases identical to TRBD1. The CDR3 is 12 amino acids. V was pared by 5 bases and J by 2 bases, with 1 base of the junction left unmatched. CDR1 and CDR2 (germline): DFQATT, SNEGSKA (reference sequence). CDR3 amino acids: CSAGQGPYEQYF. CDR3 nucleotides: TGCAGTGCTGGACAGGGGCCCTACGAGCAGTACTTC.

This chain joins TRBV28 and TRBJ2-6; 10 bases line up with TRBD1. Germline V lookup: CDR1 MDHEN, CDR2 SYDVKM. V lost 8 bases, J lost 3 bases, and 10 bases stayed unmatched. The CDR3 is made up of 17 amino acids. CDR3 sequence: CASSPPGQGYGANVLTF. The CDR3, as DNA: TGTGCCAGCTCCCCTCCGGGACAGGGGTATGGGGCCAACGTCCTGACTTTC.

Written as DNA, the CDR3 is TGTGCCAGCAGCCACTCTGGGGGAGGCACTGAAGCTTTCTTT. It yields the protein CASSHSGGGTEAFF. This chain connects TRBV5-6 to TRBJ1-1; possible D gene TRBD1, 5 bases. Trimming pared 4 bases from V and 4 bases from J, leaving 14 bases between. The CDR3 extends over 14 amino acids. The germline gives CDR1 SGHDT, CDR2 YYEEEE.

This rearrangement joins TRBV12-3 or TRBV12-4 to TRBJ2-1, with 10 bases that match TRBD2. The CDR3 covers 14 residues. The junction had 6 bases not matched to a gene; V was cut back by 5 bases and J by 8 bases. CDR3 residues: CASSLSSGRDEQFF. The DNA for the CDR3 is TGTGCCAGCAGTCTTTCTAGCGGGAGAGATGAGCAGTTCTTC.

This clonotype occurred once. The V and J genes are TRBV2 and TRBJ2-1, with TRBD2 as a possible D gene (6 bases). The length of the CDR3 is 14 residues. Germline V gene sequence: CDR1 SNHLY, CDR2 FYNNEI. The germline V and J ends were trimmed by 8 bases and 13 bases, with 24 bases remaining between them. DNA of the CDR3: TGTGCCAGCCACGGGCGGGGCCTTGACGCCCCACAGTTCTTC. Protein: CASHGRGLDAPQFF.